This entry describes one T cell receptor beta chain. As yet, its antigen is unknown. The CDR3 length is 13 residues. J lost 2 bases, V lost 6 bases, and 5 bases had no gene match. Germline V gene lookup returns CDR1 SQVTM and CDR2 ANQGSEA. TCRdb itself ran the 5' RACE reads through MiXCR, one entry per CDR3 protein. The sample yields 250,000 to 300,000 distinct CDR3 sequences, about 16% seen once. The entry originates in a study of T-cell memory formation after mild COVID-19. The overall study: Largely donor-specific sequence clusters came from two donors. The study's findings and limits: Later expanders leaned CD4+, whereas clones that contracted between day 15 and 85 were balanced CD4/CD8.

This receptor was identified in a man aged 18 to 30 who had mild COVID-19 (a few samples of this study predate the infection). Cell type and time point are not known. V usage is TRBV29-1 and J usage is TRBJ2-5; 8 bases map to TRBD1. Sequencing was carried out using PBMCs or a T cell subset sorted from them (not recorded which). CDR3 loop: CSVATGGQETQYF. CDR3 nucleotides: TGCAGCGTGGCAACAGGGGGTCAAGAGACCCAGTACTTC.